Included here is one TCR beta chain sequence, with context. Its recognized antigen is unknown. The read finishes 3 residues shy of the CDR3 end, and the germline J gene is used to complete it. Every participant had a single incident cervical HPV16 infection, and prevalent HPV16 infections were excluded. Cervical HPV DNA was detected by MY09/MY11 PCR, and genotyping was performed by dot-blot hybridization. About 15 mL of heparinized blood were centrifuged, and the buffy coat was aliquoted, frozen at -30°C, then stored at -80°C. QIAGEN kits were used to extract genomic DNA from buffy coat specimens. The junction carries 20 bases between V and J, which are trimmed by 5 bases and 6 bases respectively. Taken from cysteine to phenylalanine, the CDR3 has 15 residues. Only the CDR3 bases that were read are kept: 36 of them, in frame from base 1. CDR1 and CDR2 (MDHEN, SYDVKM) derive from the germline V gene.

This entry is derived from a study of T cells in women clearing cervical HPV infection (dated by TCRdb to 2017 to 2018). Notes on the research overall: The cases were 25 to 30 women with histologically confirmed HPV16-related CIN3 or worse, and 2 of those women had invasive cancers. Controls were 25 women whose single incident HPV16 infection cleared within 12 months without precancer or cancer developing. Blood from cases was collected at the visit at which the lesion was first identified, whereas blood from controls was collected once infection was no longer detected. For cases, a median interval of roughly 150 days, with an interquartile range of about 90 to 210 days, was observed between lesion detection and blood sampling. Because only a few women had HLA typing data, the possibility that HLA type acted as a confounder could not be ruled out. Nested within Costa Rica's Guanacaste HPV Natural History Study, an exploratory proof-of-principle case-control study compared TCR repertoires across cervical HPV16 outcomes. Cases and controls were matched on year of sample collection and on age within five years. A median age of approximately 32 years was observed in cases versus 37 to 45 in controls, and no significant differences in baseline characteristics were found. The parent cohort enrolled 10,049 women aged 18 or older in Guanacaste, Costa Rica, during about 1992 to 1995 and followed them for approximately 7 years. As quality controls, five blinded duplicates were added to each group, bringing the total to 60 or so samples made up of around 50 participants and approximately ten replicates.

General conclusions and limits of the study: The cross-sectional design could not show whether associations preceded infection or resulted from it; effector/memory subsets and HPV-specific T cells were not isolated. Random forest classifiers that combined richness and V gene abundances separated cases from controls with an estimated AUC of about 0.8. Because T-cell numbers per sample were unknown, differences in richness could reflect varying T-cell content rather than repertoire biology. Cases had lower TRBV6-7 relative abundance than controls (about 0.1% versus 0.15%; Bonferroni P = 0.0008). CIN3+ cases had significantly higher TCR repertoire richness than controls across sequencing depths, but evenness did not differ between the groups.

The immunoSEQ assay used multiplex PCR to amplify TCR beta CDR3 regions from an average of about 1.1 ug of genomic DNA per sample. To correct primer bias, the assay used a complete synthetic TCR repertoire to set an amplification baseline. The amplicons were sequenced on the Illumina platform. Per the original workflow: Sequences were error-corrected by clustering with frequency ratios and a modified nearest-neighbor algorithm, then analyzed in the immunoSEQ Analyzer with IMGT gene definitions. At each rarefaction depth, TCR richness and evenness were averaged across 20 rarefaction repeats, and any sample with fewer sequences than the depth was left out. Relative abundances of V, D and J genes were compared between groups using Wilcoxon rank sum tests, with FDR correction applied. An intraclass correlation of around 96% for TCR richness and an average of roughly 83% across some 70 gene segments were obtained from the blinded duplicates. Not all clones reach the TCRdb copy of this immuneACCESS table, which keeps in-frame sequences only. Checked studies attribute under half of the gap to unresolved V genes and leave the rest unexplained. The V and J calls and clone size were taken over from that table, and D and trimming were inferred from the DNA. The table for this sample lists approximately 16,000 clones. The top ten hold more than 9% of the sample.

The sequenced sample consisted of blood buffy coat. The chain is assembled from TRBV28 and TRBJ2-7; D gene: possibly TRBD2, on 5 matching bases. The TCR was taken from a woman aged 18-69 years with a cervical HPV16 infection that either progressed to CIN3+ or cleared (not recorded which). CDR3 DNA (partial): TGTGCCAGCAGTGGAGCGGAGTTCCGAACACCCGAG. This sequence encodes CASSGAEFRTPE. The complete CDR3 reads CASSGAEFRTPEQYF.